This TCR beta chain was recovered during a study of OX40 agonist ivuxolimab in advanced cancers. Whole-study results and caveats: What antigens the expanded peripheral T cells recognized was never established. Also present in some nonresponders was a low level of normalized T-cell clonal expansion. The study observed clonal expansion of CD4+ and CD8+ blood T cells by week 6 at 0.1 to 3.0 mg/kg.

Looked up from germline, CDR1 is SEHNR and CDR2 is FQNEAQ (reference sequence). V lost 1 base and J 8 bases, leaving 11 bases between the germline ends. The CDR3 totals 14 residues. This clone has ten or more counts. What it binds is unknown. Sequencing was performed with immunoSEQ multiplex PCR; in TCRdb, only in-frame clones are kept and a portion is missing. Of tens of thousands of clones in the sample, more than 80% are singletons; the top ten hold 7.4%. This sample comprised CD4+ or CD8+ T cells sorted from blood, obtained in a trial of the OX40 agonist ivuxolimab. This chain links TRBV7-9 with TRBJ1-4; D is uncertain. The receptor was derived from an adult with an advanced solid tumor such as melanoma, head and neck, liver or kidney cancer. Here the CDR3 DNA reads TGTGCCAGCAGCTTAGAGTTCCTGGGGGAAAAACTGTTTTTT. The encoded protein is CASSLEFLGEKLFF.